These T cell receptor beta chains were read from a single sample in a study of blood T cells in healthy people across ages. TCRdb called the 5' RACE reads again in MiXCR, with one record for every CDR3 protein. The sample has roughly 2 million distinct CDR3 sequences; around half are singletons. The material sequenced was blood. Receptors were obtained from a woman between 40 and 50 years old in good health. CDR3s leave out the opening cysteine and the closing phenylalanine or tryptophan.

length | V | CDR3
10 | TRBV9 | ASSVETDRYT
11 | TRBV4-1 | ASSPFGGDEQF
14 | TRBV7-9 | ASAQGTSGFTDTQY
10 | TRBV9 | ASSPESETQY
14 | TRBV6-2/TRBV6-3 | ASSYPGQGRFYEQF
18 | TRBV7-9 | ASSFHPLNRGPYSNQPQH
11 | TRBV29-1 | SAEGTSKNTQY
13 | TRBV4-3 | ASSRTTGVDQPQH
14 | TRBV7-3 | ASSPRPLPGAGEQF
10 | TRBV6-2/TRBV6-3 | ASTDRGRPQH
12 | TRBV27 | ASSIAGTGDTQY
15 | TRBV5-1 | ASSLAGTGDGNYGYT
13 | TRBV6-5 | ATCKDRGRNTEAF
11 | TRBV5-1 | ASSLGGMDGYT
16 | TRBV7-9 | ASSPKLPPGTHTSEQY
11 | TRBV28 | ASRTDPNEKLF
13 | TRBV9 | ASSPHRERQETQY
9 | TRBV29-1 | SVDSYNEQF
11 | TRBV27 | AGSMDGNYEQY
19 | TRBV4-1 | ASSQDNLGGSGLAVQETQY
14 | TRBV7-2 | ASSFDPFSGANVLT
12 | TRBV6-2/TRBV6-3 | ASRGDRGSYEQY
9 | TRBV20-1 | SARGTDTQY
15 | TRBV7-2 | ASSLARGTGLYSPLH
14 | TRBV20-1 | SARISQGASNTEAF
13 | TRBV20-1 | SASGTGGAWETQY
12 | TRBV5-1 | ASSYTGKQETQY
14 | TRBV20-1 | SARDPWSGEKETQY
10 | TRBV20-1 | SATTGIGGYT
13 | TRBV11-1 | ASSSGPDSGETQY
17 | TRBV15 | ATSRDPPGQGWYNSPLH
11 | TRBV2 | ASNRDGGRGYT
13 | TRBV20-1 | SARPRGPPRNEQY
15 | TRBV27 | ASSSGLAGAPRYEQY
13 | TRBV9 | ASSGIDSSYNEQF
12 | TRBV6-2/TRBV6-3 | ASCTTSGREAQY
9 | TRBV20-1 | SARAGAEQY
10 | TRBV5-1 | ASSSLAREQF
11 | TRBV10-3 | AIRPDSSYEQY
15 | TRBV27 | ASSLLAVGSGANVLT
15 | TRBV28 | ASSYLRDRGSNQPQH
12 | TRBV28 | ASSPISSTDTQY
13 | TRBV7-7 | ASSTDRVGYNEQF
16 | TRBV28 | ASSFSTTYREFDYGYT
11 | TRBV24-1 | ATSDGSKNIQY
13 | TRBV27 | ASSFHRGLVNIQY
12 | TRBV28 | ASSSRSPPDTQY